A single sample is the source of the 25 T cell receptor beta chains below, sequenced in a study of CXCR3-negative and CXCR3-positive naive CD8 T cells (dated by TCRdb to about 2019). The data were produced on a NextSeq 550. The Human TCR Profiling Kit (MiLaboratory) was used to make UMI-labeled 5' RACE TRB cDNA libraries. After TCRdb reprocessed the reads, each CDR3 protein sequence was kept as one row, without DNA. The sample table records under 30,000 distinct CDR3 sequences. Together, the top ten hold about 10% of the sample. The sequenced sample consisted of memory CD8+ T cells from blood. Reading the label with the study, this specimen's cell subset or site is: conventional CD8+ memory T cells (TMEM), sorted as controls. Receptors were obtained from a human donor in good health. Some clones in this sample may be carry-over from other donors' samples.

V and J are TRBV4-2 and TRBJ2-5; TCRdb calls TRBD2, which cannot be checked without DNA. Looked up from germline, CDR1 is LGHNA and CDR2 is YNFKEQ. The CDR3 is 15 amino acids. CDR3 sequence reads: CASSQLGTAQETQYF.

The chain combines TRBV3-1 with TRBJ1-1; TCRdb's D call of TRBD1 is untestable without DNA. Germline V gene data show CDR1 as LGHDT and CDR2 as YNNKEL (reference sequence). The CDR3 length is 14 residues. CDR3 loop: CASSQDIGATEAFF.

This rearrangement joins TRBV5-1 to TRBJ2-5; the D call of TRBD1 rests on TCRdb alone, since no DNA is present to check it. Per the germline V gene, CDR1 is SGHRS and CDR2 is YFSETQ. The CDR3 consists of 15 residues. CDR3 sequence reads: CASSLTGGFSETQYF.

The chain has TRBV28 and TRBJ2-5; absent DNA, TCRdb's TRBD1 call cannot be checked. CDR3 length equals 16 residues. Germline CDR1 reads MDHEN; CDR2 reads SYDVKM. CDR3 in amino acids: CASSYAPDRGGETQYF.

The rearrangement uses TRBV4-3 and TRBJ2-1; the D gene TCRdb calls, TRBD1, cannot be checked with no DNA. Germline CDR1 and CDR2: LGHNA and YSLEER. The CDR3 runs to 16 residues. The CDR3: CASSQEQGGSYNEQFF.

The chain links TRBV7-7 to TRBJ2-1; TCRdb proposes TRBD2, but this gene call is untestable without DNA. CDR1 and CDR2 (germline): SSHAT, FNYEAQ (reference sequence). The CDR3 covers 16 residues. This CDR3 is CASSLLAEAPIGEQFF.

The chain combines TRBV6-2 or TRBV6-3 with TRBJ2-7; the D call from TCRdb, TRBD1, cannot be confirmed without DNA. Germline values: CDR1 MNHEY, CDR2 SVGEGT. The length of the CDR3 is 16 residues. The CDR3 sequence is CASSTDPGRSINEQYF.

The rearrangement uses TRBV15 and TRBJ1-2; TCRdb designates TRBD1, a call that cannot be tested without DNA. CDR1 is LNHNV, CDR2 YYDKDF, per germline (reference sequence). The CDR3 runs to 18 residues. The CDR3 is CATSGPGTGEISNYGYTF.

The CDR3 here is CSAPLSSGGAFNEQFF. V usage is TRBV20-1 and J usage is TRBJ2-1; as DNA is missing, the TRBD2 call by TCRdb cannot be tested. The CDR3 contains 16 residues. Germline CDR1 reads DFQATT; CDR2 reads SNEGSKA (reference sequence).

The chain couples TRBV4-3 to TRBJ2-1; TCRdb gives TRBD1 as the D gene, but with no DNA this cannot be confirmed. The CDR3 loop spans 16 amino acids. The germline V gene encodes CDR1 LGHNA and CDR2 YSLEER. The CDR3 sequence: CASSQDRSRLIDEQFF.

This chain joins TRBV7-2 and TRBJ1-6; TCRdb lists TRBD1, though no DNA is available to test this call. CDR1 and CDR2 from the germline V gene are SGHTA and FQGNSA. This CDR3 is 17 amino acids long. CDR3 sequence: CASSLEGSYGGASPLHF. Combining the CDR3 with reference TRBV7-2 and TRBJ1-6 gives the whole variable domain GAGVSQSPSNKVTEKGKDVELRCDPISGHTALYWYRQSLGQGLEFLIYFQGNSAPDKSGLPSDRFSAERTGGSVSTLTIQRTQQEDSAVYLCASSLEGSYGGASPLHFGNGTRLTVT.

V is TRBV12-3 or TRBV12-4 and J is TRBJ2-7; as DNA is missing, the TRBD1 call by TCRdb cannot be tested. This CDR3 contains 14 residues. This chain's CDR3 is CASSLDTLRDEQYF.

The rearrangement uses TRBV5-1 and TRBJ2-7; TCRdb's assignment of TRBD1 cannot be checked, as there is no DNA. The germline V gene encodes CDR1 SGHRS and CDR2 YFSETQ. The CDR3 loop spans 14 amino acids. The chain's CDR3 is CASSRPGQGGEQYF.

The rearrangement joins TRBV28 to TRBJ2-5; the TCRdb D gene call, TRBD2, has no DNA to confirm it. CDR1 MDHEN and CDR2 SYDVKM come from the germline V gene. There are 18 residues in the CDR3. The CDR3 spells CASSPYPQQTSYQETQYF.

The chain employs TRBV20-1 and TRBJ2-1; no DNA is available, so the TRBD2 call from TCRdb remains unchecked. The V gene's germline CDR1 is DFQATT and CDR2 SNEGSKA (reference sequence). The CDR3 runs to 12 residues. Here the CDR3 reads CSARAAGYEQFF.

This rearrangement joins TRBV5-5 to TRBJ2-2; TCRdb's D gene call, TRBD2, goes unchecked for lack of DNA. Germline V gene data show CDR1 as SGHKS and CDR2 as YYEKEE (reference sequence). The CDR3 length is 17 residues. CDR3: CASSTGLAGGRTGELFF.

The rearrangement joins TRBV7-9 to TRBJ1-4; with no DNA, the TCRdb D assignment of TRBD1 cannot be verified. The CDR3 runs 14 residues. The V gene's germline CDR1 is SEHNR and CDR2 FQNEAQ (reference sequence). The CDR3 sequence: CASSLVPGNEKLFF.

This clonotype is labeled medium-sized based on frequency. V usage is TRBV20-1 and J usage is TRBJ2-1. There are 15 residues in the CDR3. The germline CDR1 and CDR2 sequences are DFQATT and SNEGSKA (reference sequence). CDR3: CSARDLMSSYNEQFF.

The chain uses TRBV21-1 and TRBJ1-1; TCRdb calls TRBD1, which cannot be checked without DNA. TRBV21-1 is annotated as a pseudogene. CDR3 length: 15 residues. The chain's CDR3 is CASSKRGPFMTEAFF.

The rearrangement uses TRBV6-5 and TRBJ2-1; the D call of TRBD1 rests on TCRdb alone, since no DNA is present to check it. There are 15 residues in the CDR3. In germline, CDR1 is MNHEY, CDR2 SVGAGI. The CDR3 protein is CASSTTLGGYNEQFF.

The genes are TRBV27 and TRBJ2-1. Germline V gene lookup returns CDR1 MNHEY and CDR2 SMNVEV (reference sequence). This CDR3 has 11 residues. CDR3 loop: CASSEGNEQFF.

The chain's CDR3 is CASSVMDSMNTEAFF. The chain joins TRBV7-7 to TRBJ1-1; no DNA is available, so the TRBD1 call from TCRdb remains unchecked. The CDR3 length is 15 residues. Germline CDR1 and CDR2: SSHAT and FNYEAQ (reference sequence).

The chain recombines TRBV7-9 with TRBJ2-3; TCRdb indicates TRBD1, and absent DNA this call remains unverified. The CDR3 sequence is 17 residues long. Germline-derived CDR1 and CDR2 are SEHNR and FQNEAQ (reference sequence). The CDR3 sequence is CASSFSRGAPITDTQYF.

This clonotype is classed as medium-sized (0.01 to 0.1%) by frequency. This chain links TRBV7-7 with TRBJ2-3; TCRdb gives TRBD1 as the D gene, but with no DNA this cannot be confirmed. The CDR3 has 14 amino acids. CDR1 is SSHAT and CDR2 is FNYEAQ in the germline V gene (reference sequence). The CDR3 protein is CASSSNDREHTQYF.

The CDR3 spells CASSPPGRKEETQYF. The gene calls are TRBV28 and TRBJ2-5; TCRdb proposes TRBD1, but this gene call is untestable without DNA. Germline V CDR1 and CDR2: MDHEN, SYDVKM. The length of the CDR3 is 15 residues.